A selection of T cell receptor beta chains follows, all from one sample in a study of regulatory T cells in long-lasting Graves disease. A single record per CDR3 protein comes from TCRdb applying MiXCR to the multiplex PCR reads. The sample gives hundreds of thousands of distinct CDR3 sequences, 18% of which show up once; approximately 35% is in the top ten. The material was peripheral blood mononuclear cells (PBMCs), obtained at new diagnosis, from a patient treated with antithyroid drugs. Receptors originate from a female donor with Graves disease. The CDR3 runs from the conserved cysteine through the conserved F or W. Fields, in order: D gene, V gene, J gene, clone size, CDR3 protein, CDR3 DNA. D genes are given only for firm matches. Size is stated for part of the rows, as once, few or many counts, or as a class when the clone is expanded.

D gene: NA; V gene: TRBV27; J gene: TRBJ2-5; clone size: many; CDR3 protein: CASSLSGPHRAQYF; CDR3 DNA: TGTGCCAGCAGTTTGAGCGGGCCGCACCGAGCCCAGTACTTC
D gene: TRBD2; V gene: TRBV18; J gene: TRBJ2-1; clone size: many; CDR3 protein: CASSRGGRAYNEQFF; CDR3 DNA: TGTGCCAGCTCACGGGGCGGGAGGGCCTACAATGAGCAGTTCTTC
D gene: NA; V gene: TRBV28; J gene: TRBJ2-5; clone size: NA; CDR3 protein: CASSPTGTIEETLYF; CDR3 DNA: TGTGCCAGCAGTCCGACCGGGACAATCGAGGAGACCCTGTACTTC
D gene: NA; V gene: TRBV3-1; J gene: TRBJ2-5; clone size: NA; CDR3 protein: CASSQEFEGGFLGTQYF; CDR3 DNA: TGTGCCAGCAGCCAAGAGTTCGAGGGAGGATTTCTAGGGACCCAGTACTTC
D gene: TRBD2; V gene: TRBV2; J gene: TRBJ2-5; clone size: NA; CDR3 protein: CASSPGLAGGQETQYF; CDR3 DNA: TGTGCCAGCAGCCCCGGACTAGCGGGAGGCCAAGAGACCCAGTACTTC
D gene: NA; V gene: TRBV24-1; J gene: TRBJ2-5; clone size: many; CDR3 protein: CATSGTDRGETQYF; CDR3 DNA: TGTGCCACCAGTGGGACAGACCGTGGGGAGACCCAGTACTTC
D gene: NA; V gene: TRBV11-2; J gene: TRBJ2-2; clone size: many; CDR3 protein: CASSSRGNTGELFF; CDR3 DNA: TGTGCCAGCAGCTCTCGGGGGAACACCGGGGAGCTGTTTTTT
D gene: NA; V gene: TRBV12-5; J gene: TRBJ1-2; clone size: many; CDR3 protein: CASGLPSYGYTF; CDR3 DNA: TGTGCTAGTGGTTTGCCGAGCTATGGCTACACCTTC
D gene: NA; V gene: TRBV6-2/TRBV6-3; J gene: TRBJ2-1; clone size: many; CDR3 protein: CASSYSGEGWNEQFF; CDR3 DNA: TGTGCCAGCAGTTACTCGGGCGAGGGTTGGAATGAGCAGTTCTTC
D gene: TRBD2; V gene: TRBV12-3/TRBV12-4; J gene: TRBJ2-5; clone size: many; CDR3 protein: CASSFRAVDSGLQETQYF; CDR3 DNA: TGTGCCAGCAGTTTTCGGGCGGTGGATAGCGGGCTTCAAGAGACCCAGTACTTC
D gene: NA; V gene: TRBV15; J gene: TRBJ2-7; clone size: many; CDR3 protein: CATSRAGNSYEQYF; CDR3 DNA: TGTGCCACCAGCAGAGCCGGGAACTCCTACGAGCAGTACTTC
D gene: NA; V gene: TRBV19; J gene: TRBJ2-1; clone size: few; CDR3 protein: CASSITAGRTYNEQFF; CDR3 DNA: TGTGCCAGTAGTATTACGGCGGGTCGTACATACAATGAGCAGTTCTTC
D gene: NA; V gene: TRBV6-1; J gene: TRBJ1-5; clone size: many; CDR3 protein: CANYRQAYSNQPQHF; CDR3 DNA: TGTGCCAACTACCGACAGGCCTATAGCAATCAGCCCCAGCATTTT
D gene: TRBD1; V gene: TRBV11-2; J gene: TRBJ2-3; clone size: NA; CDR3 protein: CASSLISQGADTQYF; CDR3 DNA: TGTGCCAGCAGCTTAATCTCTCAGGGGGCAGATACGCAGTATTTT
D gene: NA; V gene: TRBV30; J gene: TRBJ1-1; clone size: many; CDR3 protein: CAWSVRDRAMNTEAFF; CDR3 DNA: TGTGCCTGGAGTGTACGAGATAGAGCAATGAACACTGAAGCTTTCTTT
D gene: NA; V gene: TRBV30; J gene: TRBJ2-3; clone size: many; CDR3 protein: CAWNQGGDTQYF; CDR3 DNA: TGTGCCTGGAACCAGGGGGGAGATACGCAGTATTTT
D gene: NA; V gene: TRBV5-4; J gene: TRBJ2-3; clone size: NA; CDR3 protein: CASSTKGPWGTDTQYF; CDR3 DNA: TGTGCCAGCAGCACGAAGGGACCGTGGGGCACAGATACGCAGTATTTT
D gene: TRBD2; V gene: TRBV11-2; J gene: TRBJ2-1; clone size: NA; CDR3 protein: CASSFLTSGRIF; CDR3 DNA: TGTGCCAGCAGCTTCCTCACTAGCGGGAGAATCTTC
D gene: NA; V gene: TRBV11-2; J gene: TRBJ1-1; clone size: many; CDR3 protein: CASSSVRRNTEAFF; CDR3 DNA: TGTGCCAGCAGCTCCGTCCGGCGAAACACTGAAGCTTTCTTT
D gene: NA; V gene: TRBV24-1; J gene: TRBJ2-3; clone size: NA; CDR3 protein: CATRSGKDTQYF; CDR3 DNA: TGTGCCACCAGGTCGGGGAAAGATACGCAGTATTTT
D gene: TRBD2; V gene: TRBV9; J gene: TRBJ2-2; clone size: NA; CDR3 protein: CASSVLAGASGELFF; CDR3 DNA: TGTGCCAGCAGCGTCTTAGCGGGGGCGTCCGGGGAGCTGTTTTTT
D gene: NA; V gene: TRBV7-2; J gene: TRBJ2-3; clone size: NA; CDR3 protein: CASSLEEGTQYF; CDR3 DNA: TGTGCCAGCAGCTTAGAAGAGGGTACGCAGTATTTT
D gene: TRBD2; V gene: TRBV6-1; J gene: TRBJ2-5; clone size: many; CDR3 protein: CATTFFSGFQETQYF; CDR3 DNA: TGTGCCACCACCTTTTTTAGCGGGTTCCAAGAGACCCAGTACTTC
D gene: NA; V gene: TRBV11-2; J gene: TRBJ1-2; clone size: many; CDR3 protein: CASSLALNGYTF; CDR3 DNA: TGTGCCAGCAGCTTAGCCCTCAATGGCTACACCTTC
D gene: TRBD1; V gene: TRBV19; J gene: TRBJ2-5; clone size: few; CDR3 protein: CASSMDRSQETQYF; CDR3 DNA: TGTGCCAGTAGTATGGACAGGAGCCAAGAGACCCAGTACTTC
D gene: NA; V gene: TRBV19; J gene: TRBJ2-6; clone size: few; CDR3 protein: CASGGYLSGANVLTF; CDR3 DNA: TGTGCCAGTGGAGGGTACCTCTCTGGGGCCAACGTCCTGACTTTC
D gene: NA; V gene: TRBV2; J gene: TRBJ1-1; clone size: once; CDR3 protein: CASSESQTMNTEAFF; CDR3 DNA: TGTGCCAGCAGTGAATCTCAGACTATGAACACTGAAGCTTTCTTT
D gene: NA; V gene: TRBV28; J gene: TRBJ2-5; clone size: many; CDR3 protein: CASGAVAGLGKETQYF; CDR3 DNA: TGTGCCAGTGGAGCCGTGGCAGGGCTGGGTAAAGAGACCCAGTACTTC
D gene: TRBD1; V gene: TRBV13; J gene: TRBJ2-2; clone size: many; CDR3 protein: CASSLIPSSGGTGELFF; CDR3 DNA: TGTGCCAGCAGCTTAATCCCGTCGTCAGGGGGCACCGGGGAGCTGTTTTTT
D gene: NA; V gene: TRBV7-8; J gene: TRBJ1-1; clone size: many; CDR3 protein: CASSSSGGYTEAFF; CDR3 DNA: TGTGCCAGCAGCTCAAGTGGTGGGTACACTGAAGCTTTCTTT
D gene: NA; V gene: TRBV7-8; J gene: TRBJ2-3; clone size: many; CDR3 protein: CASKKGEPAGMISDTQYF; CDR3 DNA: TGTGCCAGCAAGAAGGGGGAGCCAGCGGGAATGATATCAGATACGCAGTATTTT
D gene: TRBD2; V gene: TRBV24-1; J gene: TRBJ2-1; clone size: many; CDR3 protein: CATSAGTSGRRGSYNEQFF; CDR3 DNA: TGTGCCACCAGTGCCGGGACTAGCGGGAGACGAGGCTCCTACAATGAGCAGTTCTTC
D gene: NA; V gene: TRBV13; J gene: TRBJ2-7; clone size: NA; CDR3 protein: CASSIDPGGNEQYF; CDR3 DNA: TGTGCCAGCAGCATAGACCCGGGGGGCAACGAGCAGTACTTC
D gene: NA; V gene: TRBV5-1; J gene: TRBJ2-5; clone size: many; CDR3 protein: CASSLGLTYSQETQYF; CDR3 DNA: TGCGCCAGCAGCTTGGGATTGACGTATAGCCAAGAGACCCAGTACTTC
D gene: NA; V gene: TRBV4-1; J gene: TRBJ2-2; clone size: many; CDR3 protein: CASSQVLNTGELFF; CDR3 DNA: TGCGCCAGCAGCCAAGTCCTGAACACCGGGGAGCTGTTTTTT
D gene: TRBD2; V gene: TRBV11-2; J gene: TRBJ2-2; clone size: few; CDR3 protein: CASNLGLAGGFGELFF; CDR3 DNA: TGTGCCAGCAACCTGGGGCTAGCGGGAGGGTTCGGGGAGCTGTTTTTT
D gene: NA; V gene: TRBV2; J gene: TRBJ2-1; clone size: many; CDR3 protein: CASSELQGGHNEQFF; CDR3 DNA: TGTGCCAGCAGTGAATTACAGGGAGGCCACAATGAGCAGTTCTTC
D gene: TRBD2; V gene: TRBV6-1; J gene: TRBJ2-2; clone size: few; CDR3 protein: CASSTPIPGLAGGTGELFF; CDR3 DNA: TGTGCCAGCAGCACTCCTATTCCGGGACTAGCGGGAGGGACCGGGGAGCTGTTTTTT
D gene: NA; V gene: TRBV7-9; J gene: TRBJ2-7; clone size: NA; CDR3 protein: CASSSAKGRTNEQYF; CDR3 DNA: TGTGCCAGCAGCTCAGCAAAGGGCAGAACGAACGAGCAGTACTTC
D gene: TRBD1; V gene: TRBV6-5; J gene: TRBJ1-1; clone size: many; CDR3 protein: CASSYSPTGGKKMNTEAFF; CDR3 DNA: TGTGCCAGCAGCTACAGCCCTACAGGGGGGAAGAAGATGAACACTGAAGCTTTCTTT
D gene: NA; V gene: TRBV27; J gene: TRBJ1-6; clone size: many; CDR3 protein: CASSLRGGSYNSPLHF; CDR3 DNA: TGTGCCAGCAGCCTCAGGGGTGGGTCCTATAATTCACCCCTCCACTTT
D gene: NA; V gene: TRBV11-3; J gene: TRBJ2-7; clone size: NA; CDR3 protein: CASSFNLAGGRYEQYF; CDR3 DNA: TGTGCCAGCAGCTTCAACCTAGCCGGAGGAAGGTACGAGCAGTACTTC
D gene: TRBD2; V gene: TRBV20-1; J gene: TRBJ2-2; clone size: many; CDR3 protein: CSARDRRTSGDTGELFF; CDR3 DNA: TGCAGTGCTAGAGATCGTAGGACTAGCGGAGACACCGGGGAGCTGTTTTTT
D gene: TRBD1; V gene: TRBV27; J gene: TRBJ1-2; clone size: NA; CDR3 protein: CASSGTGSAGYGYTF; CDR3 DNA: TGTGCCAGCAGTGGGACAGGGTCCGCTGGCTATGGCTACACCTTC
D gene: TRBD2; V gene: TRBV11-2; J gene: TRBJ2-1; clone size: NA; CDR3 protein: CASSQLGVSGSPSYNEQFF; CDR3 DNA: TGTGCCAGCAGCCAACTAGGGGTTAGCGGGTCCCCCTCCTACAATGAGCAGTTCTTC
D gene: TRBD1; V gene: TRBV30; J gene: TRBJ1-4; clone size: NA; CDR3 protein: CASLKPGQQKLFF; CDR3 DNA: TGTGCCTCGCTTAAACCGGGACAGCAAAAACTGTTTTTT